Listed here are 7 T cell receptor beta chains from one sample, sequenced in a study of CD4 T cell repertoires in COVID-19. The memory T cells were sequenced right after ex vivo isolation, without culture. The repertoire was sequenced with immunoSEQ multiplex PCR; TCRdb's copy has only in-frame clones and lacks some. In the table there are around 25,000 clones, 93% of which are singletons. Specimen: circulating follicular helper CD4+ T cells (cTfh) from blood, collected before the COVID-19 pandemic. These receptors all come from a human donor who had COVID-19.

The chain joins TRBV19 to TRBJ1-5; D not certain. V was pared by 1 base and J by 1 base, with 8 bases between. Germline V gene data show CDR1 as LNHDA and CDR2 as SQIVND (reference sequence). The CDR3 loop spans 15 amino acids. CDR3 in DNA: TGTGCCAGTAGTATAGGAGGTGGCAGCAATCAGCCCCAGCATTTT. This codes for CASSIGGGSNQPQHF.

This chain connects TRBV28 to TRBJ1-1; weak D call: TRBD1 (5 bases). Germline V gene lookup returns CDR1 MDHEN and CDR2 SYDVKM. Trimming took 7 bases from V and 1 from J, leaving 10 bases between them. The CDR3 is made up of 13 amino acids. The CDR3 DNA is TGTGCCAGCAAGAGACAGAAGAACACTGAAGCTTTCTTT. Its translation: CASKRQKNTEAFF.

The chain joins TRBV10-3 to TRBJ2-7, with TRBD1 matching over 11 bases. The CDR3 is 15 amino acids. J was trimmed by 5 bases and V by 2 bases; bases with no gene match: 5. Germline CDR1 ENHRY, CDR2 SYGVKD. CDR3 nucleotide sequence: TGTGCCATCAGTGAGGGTAGGGGACAGGGGGACGAGCAGTACTTC. Translation gives CAISEGRGQGDEQYF.

This clone was counted once. The chain couples TRBV6-1 to TRBJ2-5, with 16 nucleotides matching TRBD2. Germline CDR1 MNHNS, CDR2 SASEGT. With 4 bases clipped from V and 5 bases from J, the junction kept 7 bases outside the gene matches. This CDR3 has 17 residues. CDR3 coding DNA: TGTGCCAGCAGTGGAGGGACTAGCGGGGGGGCCTGGGAGACCCAGTACTTC. Its translation is CASSGGTSGGAWETQYF.

The sample holds one count of this clone. The chain joins TRBV29-1 to TRBJ2-1; the match to TRBD1 covers 11 bases. The CDR3 totals 15 residues. The junction had 7 bases not matched to a gene; V was cut back by 4 bases and J by 5 bases. CDR1 is SQVTM, CDR2 ANQGSEA, per germline. The CDR3 DNA sequence: TGCAGCGTTGCCCTGGGACAGGGGGGTAACAATGAGCAGTTCTTC. Protein sequence: CSVALGQGGNNEQFF.

The V gene is TRBV10-3, the J gene TRBJ2-7, with TRBD1 matching over 10 bases. This CDR3 has 14 amino acids. The J segment lost 4 bases and the V segment lost 4 bases, leaving 4 bases of the junction unmatched. Germline values: CDR1 ENHRY, CDR2 SYGVKD. The CDR3 nucleotides read TGTGCCATCAGTGGGACAGGGGGTTCGTACGAGCAGTACTTC. This sequence encodes CAISGTGGSYEQYF.

This rearrangement joins TRBV2 to TRBJ2-2, with D perhaps matching TRBD1 (6 bases). Germline lookup yields CDR1 SNHLY and CDR2 FYNNEI. Trimming pared 3 bases from V and 4 bases from J, leaving 9 bases between. This CDR3 region has 14 residues. CDR3 protein: CASSEGTSTGELFF. The CDR3, as DNA: TGTGCCAGCAGTGAGGGGACAAGCACCGGGGAGCTGTTTTTT. Combining the CDR3 with reference TRBV2 and TRBJ2-2 gives the whole variable domain EPEVTQTPSHQVTQMGQEVILRCVPISNHLYFYWYRQILGQKVEFLVSFYNNEISEKSEIFDDQFSVERPDGSNFTLKIRSTKLEDSAMYFCASSEGTSTGELFFGEGSRLTVL.